This T cell receptor (beta chain) derives from a study of TIL therapy for anti-PD-1-resistant metastatic lung cancer. Regarding time point: pre-treatment sample, taken before nivolumab and TIL therapy. Enrollment ran from 2017 to January 2020. The immunoSEQ assay was v3. Libraries were sequenced to 2 million to 2.5 million read pairs (survey) or 5-6 million (deep). Sequencing used immunoSEQ multiplex PCR; TCRdb keeps in-frame clones, though not all of them. The table lists more than 12,000 clones, around 88% of them singletons. This CDR3 has 11 amino acids. Germline V gives CDR1 LNHNV, CDR2 YYDKDF (reference sequence). V lost 10 bases, J lost 8 bases, and 11 bases lay in between.

The sequence came from a person between 30 and 80 years old with non-small cell lung cancer. Material: blood, obtained at baseline. The genes are TRBV15 and TRBJ1-4, with D hard to call. CDR3 sequence: CASRLAEKLFF. CDR3 nucleotides: TGTGCCAGCAGATTAGCAGAAAAACTGTTTTTT.